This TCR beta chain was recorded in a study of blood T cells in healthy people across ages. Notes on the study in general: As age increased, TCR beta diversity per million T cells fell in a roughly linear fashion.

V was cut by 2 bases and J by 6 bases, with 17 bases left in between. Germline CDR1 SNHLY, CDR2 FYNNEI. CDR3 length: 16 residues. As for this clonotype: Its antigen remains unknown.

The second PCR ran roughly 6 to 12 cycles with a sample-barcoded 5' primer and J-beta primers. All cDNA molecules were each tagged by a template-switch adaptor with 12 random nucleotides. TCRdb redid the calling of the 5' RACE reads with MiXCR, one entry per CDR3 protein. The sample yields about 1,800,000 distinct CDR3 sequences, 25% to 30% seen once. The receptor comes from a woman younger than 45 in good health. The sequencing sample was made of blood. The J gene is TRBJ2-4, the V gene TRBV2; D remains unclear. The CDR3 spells CASSEPHQGPGNIQYF. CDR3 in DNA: TGTGCCAGCAGTGAACCCCACCAAGGGCCCGGAAACATTCAGTACTTC. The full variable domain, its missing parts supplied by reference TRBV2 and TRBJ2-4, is EPEVTQTPSHQVTQMGQEVILRCVPISNHLYFYWYRQILGQKVEFLVSFYNNEISEKSEIFDDQFSVERPDGSNFTLKIRSTKLEDSAMYFCASSEPHQGPGNIQYFGAGTRLSVL.